This TCR beta chain came from a study of blood T cell repertoires in COVID-19. The overall study: The United States, Italy and Spain were the sources of the acute and convalescent COVID-19 samples. PBMCs, B-cell-depleted T cells, or T cells provided the cDNA or gDNA that made up the material.

During active infection, Seattle patients enrolled and were then monitored through disease. How the authors handled the data: Counts of nucleated cells, estimated from reference gene primer amplification, were obtained. TCRdb keeps only in-frame clones here, not all; method: immunoSEQ multiplex PCR. V, J and clone size reflect that table, while D and trimming were determined from the DNA. The sample shows about 130,000 clones, around 85% of them seen only once. This CDR3 is built from 13 residues. In this sample, this clone turned up a few times. The sequence came from a man aged 30-40 years with COVID-19, enrolled during active disease. The V call is TRBV21-1, the J call TRBJ2-7; the D call in the table, TRBD2, was not verified against the DNA. TRBV21-1 constitutes a pseudogene. The material sequenced was peripheral blood. CDR3 region: CAHRPPEAYEQYF. CDR3 coding DNA: TGTGCCCACCGACCTCCAGAGGCATACGAGCAGTACTTC.